This T cell receptor (beta chain) was captured by sequencing in a study of blood T cell repertoires in COVID-19. At the level of the study: Both acute and convalescent COVID-19 samples were obtained from the United States, Italy and Spain. T cells, B-cell-depleted T cells, or PBMCs provided the cDNA or gDNA that served as material.

In the authors' methods: Estimation of nucleated cell counts was performed using reference gene primer amplification. The protocol was immunoSEQ multiplex PCR, while the TCRdb copy is restricted to in-frame clones and leaves out a portion. The V and J calls and clone size come from that table; D and trimming were worked out from the DNA. This table has roughly 130,000 clones, more than 90% appearing once. Trimming left V 4 bases short and J 2 bases short, with 11 bases between. The CDR3 is 14 amino acids. CDR1 and CDR2 from the germline V gene are SGHRS and YFSETQ. Sequenced: peripheral blood. The sequence derives from a man in his fifties with active COVID-19. This chain connects TRBV5-1 to TRBJ2-3; no clear D. CDR3 nucleotides: TGCGCCAGCAGCCAGCCGGAGTACACAGATACGCAGTATTTT. Amino acids: CASSQPEYTDTQYF.